This entry features one TCR beta chain sequence. cDNA came from around 0.54 to 1 ug RNA primed by random hexamers. Coverage of TCR beta CDR3 amplification by immunoSEQ multiplex PCR extended to 54 Vbeta and 13 Jbeta. TCRdb passed the immunoSEQ multiplex PCR reads through MiXCR, listing each CDR3 protein once. The table shows around 300,000 distinct CDR3 sequences, with about 82% occurring only once. This sample was included in a study of CD8 T cells in Susac syndrome. Germline loops: CDR1 SEHNR, CDR2 FQNEAQ (reference sequence). The CDR3 is 16 residues long. V was trimmed by 8 bases and J by 0 bases, leaving 17 bases between them.

The receptor's source is a human donor with multiple sclerosis. Sequencing used CD8+ T cells from PBMCs. J is TRBJ1-3 and V is TRBV7-9, with D uncertain. CDR3 region: CASGRTEAPSGNTIYF. The DNA for the CDR3 is TGTGCCAGCGGACGGACCGAGGCTCCCTCTGGAAACACCATATATTTT.